This TCR beta chain emerged from a study of blood T cells in healthy people across ages. The CDR3 contains 18 residues. V lost 0 bases, J lost 1 base, and 14 bases lay in between. Looked up from germline, CDR1 is SGHNT and CDR2 is YYREEE (reference sequence). It was with a sample-barcoded 5' primer and a J-beta primer mix that a second PCR of roughly 7 to 12 cycles was run. Each sample provided no less than 2.5 million CDR3-containing paired-end reads. TCRdb used MiXCR to reprocess the 5' RACE reads, holding one entry per CDR3 protein. Among some 860,000 distinct CDR3 sequences listed, 56% were seen once.

The rearrangement links TRBV5-4 to TRBJ2-6, with D unclear. The source of this sequence is a man aged 35 to 55 in good health. Sequences were obtained from blood. The CDR3 region has the DNA TGTGCCAGCAGCTTGGACCTTGGCAGCCAATCTGGGGCCAACGTCCTGACTTTC. This translates into CASSLDLGSQSGANVLTF. Using reference TRBV5-4 and TRBJ2-6 for the parts outside the CDR3, the full variable domain is ETGVTQSPTHLIKTRGQQVTLRCSSQSGHNTVSWYQQALGQGPQFIFQYYREEENGRGNFPPRFSGLQFPNYSSELNVNALELDDSALYLCASSLDLGSQSGANVLTFGAGSRLTVL.